Listed below are T cell receptor beta chains from one sample, sequenced in a study of T-cell memory formation after mild COVID-19. A single record per CDR3 protein comes from TCRdb applying MiXCR to the 5' RACE reads. Here the sample spans 300,000 to 400,000 distinct CDR3 sequences, around a sixth being singletons. Material for sequencing was PBMCs or a T cell subset sorted from them (not recorded which). These receptors all stem from a man aged 18 to 30 who had mild COVID-19 (a few samples of this study predate the infection). Cell type and time point are not known. Each CDR3 is given with its conserved first and last residue. The D gene is left open where the match is weak. Not every row has a clone size; where given, it reads once, few, many or a size class.

J gene | V gene | D gene | clone size | CDR3 protein | CDR3 DNA
TRBJ2-5 | TRBV29-1 | TRBD2 | few | CSVRTRFGETQYF | TGCAGCGTCCGGACTAGATTTGGAGAGACCCAGTACTTC
TRBJ2-7 | TRBV7-9 | NA | NA | CASSLRGTDYEQYF | TGTGCCAGCAGCTTAAGGGGAACAGATTACGAGCAGTACTTC
TRBJ2-2 | TRBV6-6 | TRBD1 | NA | CASSVPGQGAGELFF | TGTGCCAGCAGTGTTCCGGGACAGGGCGCCGGGGAGCTGTTTTTT
TRBJ1-2 | TRBV7-2 | TRBD1 | NA | CASTEYRDRDGYTF | TGTGCCAGCACCGAGTACCGGGACAGGGATGGCTACACCTTC
TRBJ2-5 | TRBV29-1 | TRBD1 | few | CSVEWTGRETQYF | TGCAGCGTTGAGTGGACAGGCAGGGAGACCCAGTACTTC
TRBJ1-1 | TRBV12-3/TRBV12-4 | TRBD1 | NA | CASRDRGFSGEAFF | TGTGCCAGCAGAGACAGGGGGTTCTCTGGTGAAGCTTTCTTT
TRBJ2-2 | TRBV10-3 | TRBD1 | few | CAIRGQDNTGELFF | TGTGCCATCAGAGGACAGGACAACACCGGGGAGCTGTTTTTT
TRBJ1-6 | TRBV5-4 | TRBD1 | NA | CASRTTGRKSPLHF | TGTGCCAGCAGAACGACAGGGAGGAAATCACCCCTCCACTTT
TRBJ2-2 | TRBV5-1 | NA | NA | CASTRANTGELFF | TGCGCCAGCACCAGGGCGAACACCGGGGAGCTGTTTTTT
TRBJ2-6 | TRBV5-1 | NA | NA | CASSTPAGANVLTF | TGCGCCAGCAGCACCCCAGCTGGGGCCAACGTCCTGACTTTC